Each of the 3 T cell receptor beta chains below was sequenced from the same sample in a study of Graves' ophthalmopathy and Graves' hyperthyroidism. The sequenced template was RNA, covering the TCR beta CDR3 region. RT-PCR in the first round used HTBI primers; a second-round multiplex PCR followed. TCRdb called the multiplex PCR reads again in MiXCR, with one record for every CDR3 protein. This table holds approximately 1.2 million distinct CDR3 sequences, 35% to 40% found once. The source material was peripheral blood or thyroid tissue (not recorded which). The source is an adult man with Graves' hyperthyroidism.

The chain couples TRBV29-1 to TRBJ2-3; weak D call: TRBD2 (6 bases). This CDR3 has 13 amino acids. The germline CDR1 and CDR2 sequences are SQVTM and ANQGSEA. Trimming stripped 7 bases from V and 1 base from J, with 12 bases between. The DNA of the CDR3 is TGCAGCGCAACTTGGGGGGGCACAGATACGCAGTATTTT. Its protein product is CSATWGGTDTQYF.

The rearrangement joins TRBV29-1 to TRBJ2-7; TRBD1 aligns across 11 bases. CDR1 and CDR2 from the germline V gene are SQVTM and ANQGSEA. The CDR3 has 10 amino acids. The CDR3 here is CSGQGAEQYF. In DNA form, the CDR3 reads TGCAGTGGACAGGGGGCCGAGCAGTACTTC.

This clonotype was counted ten times or more. The rearrangement uses TRBV27 and TRBJ1-1; D is unclear. Germline CDR1 and CDR2: MNHEY and SMNVEV (reference sequence). Trimming shortened V by 6 bases and J by 5 bases, and 10 bases separated the two germline ends. The CDR3 consists of 12 residues. DNA for the CDR3: TGTGCCAGCAGCACGGTCGGTACTGAAGCTTTCTTT. The encoded protein is CASSTVGTEAFF.